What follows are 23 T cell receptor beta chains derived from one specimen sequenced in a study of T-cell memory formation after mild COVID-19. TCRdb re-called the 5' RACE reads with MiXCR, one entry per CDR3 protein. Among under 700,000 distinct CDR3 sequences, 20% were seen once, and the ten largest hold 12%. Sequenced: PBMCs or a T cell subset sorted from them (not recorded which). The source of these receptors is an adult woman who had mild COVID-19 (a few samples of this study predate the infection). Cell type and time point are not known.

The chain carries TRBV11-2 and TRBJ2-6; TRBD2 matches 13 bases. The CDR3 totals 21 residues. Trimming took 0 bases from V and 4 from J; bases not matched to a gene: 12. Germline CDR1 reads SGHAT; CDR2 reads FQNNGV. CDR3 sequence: CASSLDGRLAGGGSGANVLTF. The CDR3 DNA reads TGTGCCAGCAGCTTAGACGGCCGACTAGCGGGAGGAGGTAGCGGGGCCAACGTCCTGACTTTC. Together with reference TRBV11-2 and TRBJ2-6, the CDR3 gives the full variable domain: EAGVAQSPRYKIIEKRQSVAFWCNPISGHATLYWYQQILGQGPKLLIQFQNNGVVDDSQLPKDRFSAERLKGVDSTLKIQPAKLEDSAVYLCASSLDGRLAGGGSGANVLTFGAGSRLTVL.

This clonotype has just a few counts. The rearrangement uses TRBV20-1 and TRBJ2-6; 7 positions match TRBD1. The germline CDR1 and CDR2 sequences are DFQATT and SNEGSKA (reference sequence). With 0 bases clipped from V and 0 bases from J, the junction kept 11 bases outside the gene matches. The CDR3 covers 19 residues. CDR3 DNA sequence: TGCAGTGCTAGAGAAGTCAGGGGGTTAACACCCTCTGGGGCCAACGTCCTGACTTTC. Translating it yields CSAREVRGLTPSGANVLTF.

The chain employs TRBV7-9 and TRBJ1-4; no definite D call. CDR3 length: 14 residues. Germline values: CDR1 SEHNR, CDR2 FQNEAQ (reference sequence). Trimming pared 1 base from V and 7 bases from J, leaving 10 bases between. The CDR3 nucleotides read TGTGCCAGCAGCTTAGATGGCAGAAGTGAAAAACTGTTTTTT. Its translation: CASSLDGRSEKLFF.

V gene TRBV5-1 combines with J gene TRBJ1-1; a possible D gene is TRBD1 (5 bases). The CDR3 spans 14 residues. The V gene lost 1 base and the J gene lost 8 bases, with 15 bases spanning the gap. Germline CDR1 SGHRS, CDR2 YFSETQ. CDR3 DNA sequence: TGCGCCAGCAGCTTGACAGCCGGGACGAGGGAAGCTTTCTTT. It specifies CASSLTAGTREAFF.

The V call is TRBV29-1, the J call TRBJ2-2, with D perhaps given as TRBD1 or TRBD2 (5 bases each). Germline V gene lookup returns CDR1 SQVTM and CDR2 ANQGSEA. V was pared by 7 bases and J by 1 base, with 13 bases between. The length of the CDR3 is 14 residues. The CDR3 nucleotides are TGCAGCGCCGGGGCGCTTGGGAACACCGGGGAGCTGTTTTTT. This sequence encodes CSAGALGNTGELFF.

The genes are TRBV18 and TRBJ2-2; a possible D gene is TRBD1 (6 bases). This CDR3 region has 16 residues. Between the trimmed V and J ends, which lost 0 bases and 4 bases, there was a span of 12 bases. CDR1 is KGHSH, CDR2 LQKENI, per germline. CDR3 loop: CASSPPSGHFTGELFF. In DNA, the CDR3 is TGTGCCAGCTCACCACCCTCGGGACACTTCACCGGGGAGCTGTTTTTT. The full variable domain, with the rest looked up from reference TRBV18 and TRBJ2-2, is NAGVMQNPRHLVRRRGQEARLRCSPMKGHSHVYWYRQLPEEGLKFMVYLQKENIIDESGMPKERFSAEFPKEGPSILRIQQVVRGDSAAYFCASSPPSGHFTGELFFGEGSRLTVL.

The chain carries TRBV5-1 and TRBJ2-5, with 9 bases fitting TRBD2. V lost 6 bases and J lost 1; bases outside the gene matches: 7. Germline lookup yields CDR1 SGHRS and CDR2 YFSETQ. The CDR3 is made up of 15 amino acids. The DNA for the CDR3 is TGCGCCAGCAAGGCGCTAGCGGGGTTCCAAGAGACCCAGTACTTC. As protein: CASKALAGFQETQYF.

This CDR3 is CASSQGLLEDRGLSQPQHF. The CDR3 nucleotides read TGCGCCAGCAGCCAAGGTCTGTTGGAGGACAGGGGGTTGAGTCAGCCCCAGCATTTT. The V gene is TRBV4-1, the J gene TRBJ1-5, with 10 positions matching TRBD1. The germline CDR1 and CDR2 sequences are MGHRA and YSYEKL. Trimming at V came to 1 base and at J to 6 bases, leaving 15 bases not matched to a gene. CDR3 length: 19 amino acids.

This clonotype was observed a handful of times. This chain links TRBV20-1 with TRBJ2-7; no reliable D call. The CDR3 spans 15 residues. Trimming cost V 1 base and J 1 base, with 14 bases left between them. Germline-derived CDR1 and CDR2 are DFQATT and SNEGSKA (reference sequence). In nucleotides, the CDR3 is TGCAGTGCTAGAGTTGGCGGATACCCTTCCTACGAGCAGTACTTC. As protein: CSARVGGYPSYEQYF.

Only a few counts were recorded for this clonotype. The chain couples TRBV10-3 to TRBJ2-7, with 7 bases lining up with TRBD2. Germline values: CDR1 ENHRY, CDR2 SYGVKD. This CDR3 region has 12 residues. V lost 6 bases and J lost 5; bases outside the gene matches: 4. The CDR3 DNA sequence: TGTGCCATCAGGGGAGGGGAGAACGAGCAGTACTTC. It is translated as CAIRGGENEQYF.

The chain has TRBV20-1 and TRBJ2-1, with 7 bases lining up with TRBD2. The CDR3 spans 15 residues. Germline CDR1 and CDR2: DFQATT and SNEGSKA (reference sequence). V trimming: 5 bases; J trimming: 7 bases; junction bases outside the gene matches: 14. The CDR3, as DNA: TGCAGTGCTGCCCATTTGCGGGAGATCTCTAATGAGCAGTTCTTC. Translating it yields CSAAHLREISNEQFF.

The chain's CDR3 is CATSRLQINEKLFF. In nucleotides, the CDR3 is TGTGCCACCAGCAGACTACAGATTAATGAAAAACTGTTTTTT. The J gene is TRBJ1-4, the V gene TRBV15; no clear D. With 2 bases removed from V and 4 bases from J, the gap between germline ends came to 8 bases. This CDR3 is built from 14 residues. CDR1 and CDR2 from the germline V gene are LNHNV and YYDKDF (reference sequence).

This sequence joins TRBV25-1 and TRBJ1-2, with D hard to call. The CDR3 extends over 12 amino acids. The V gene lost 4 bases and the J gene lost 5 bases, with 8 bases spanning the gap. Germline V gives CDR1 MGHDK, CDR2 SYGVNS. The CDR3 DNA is TGTGCCAGCAGTGTGGGGATTTATGGCTACACCTTC. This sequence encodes CASSVGIYGYTF.

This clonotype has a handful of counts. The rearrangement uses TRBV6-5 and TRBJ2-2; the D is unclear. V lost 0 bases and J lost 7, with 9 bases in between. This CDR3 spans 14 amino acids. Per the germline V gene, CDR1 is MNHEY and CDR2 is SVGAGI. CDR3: CASSYSSAFGELFF. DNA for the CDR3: TGTGCCAGCAGTTACTCTTCGGCGTTCGGGGAGCTGTTTTTT.

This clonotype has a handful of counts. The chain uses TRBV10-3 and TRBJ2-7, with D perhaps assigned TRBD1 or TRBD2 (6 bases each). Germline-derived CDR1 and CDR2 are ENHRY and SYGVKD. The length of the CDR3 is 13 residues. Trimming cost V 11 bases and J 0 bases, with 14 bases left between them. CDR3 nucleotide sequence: TGTGCCTCGTGGGGGGACACCTCCTACGAGCAGTACTTC. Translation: CASWGDTSYEQYF.

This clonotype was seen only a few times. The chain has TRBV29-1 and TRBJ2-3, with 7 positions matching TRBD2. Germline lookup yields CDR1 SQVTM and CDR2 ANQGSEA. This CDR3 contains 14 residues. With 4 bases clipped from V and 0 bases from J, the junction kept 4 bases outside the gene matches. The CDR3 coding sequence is TGCAGCGTTGGGGGCGGGGGAAGCACAGATACGCAGTATTTT. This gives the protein CSVGGGGSTDTQYF.

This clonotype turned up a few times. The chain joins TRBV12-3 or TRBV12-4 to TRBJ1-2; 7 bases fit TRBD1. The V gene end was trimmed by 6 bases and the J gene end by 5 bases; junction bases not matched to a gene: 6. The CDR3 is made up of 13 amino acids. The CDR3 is CASSSDRAYGYTF. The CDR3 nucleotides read TGTGCCAGCAGCTCCGACAGGGCTTATGGCTACACCTTC.

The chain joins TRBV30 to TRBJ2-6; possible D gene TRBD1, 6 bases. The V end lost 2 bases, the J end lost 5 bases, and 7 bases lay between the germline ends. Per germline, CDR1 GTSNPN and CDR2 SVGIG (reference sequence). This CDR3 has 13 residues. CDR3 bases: TGTGCCTGGAGTCGGGACAGGGCCAACGTCCTGACTTTC. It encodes CAWSRDRANVLTF.

CDR3 region: CSVLPINNEQFF. CDR3 DNA sequence: TGCAGCGTCCTGCCTATCAACAATGAGCAGTTCTTC. The chain joins TRBV29-1 to TRBJ2-1; D not resolved. Germline V lookup: CDR1 SQVTM, CDR2 ANQGSEA. V dropped 6 bases and J dropped 5 bases, with 11 bases sitting between them. The CDR3 consists of 12 residues.

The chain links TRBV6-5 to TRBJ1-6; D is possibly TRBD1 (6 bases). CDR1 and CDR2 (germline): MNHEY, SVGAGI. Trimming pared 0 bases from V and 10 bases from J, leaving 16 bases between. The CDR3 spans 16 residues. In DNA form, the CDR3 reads TGTGCCAGCAGTTACTCGATGGGGGGGGCAGGGTCACCCCTCCACTTT. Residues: CASSYSMGGAGSPLHF.

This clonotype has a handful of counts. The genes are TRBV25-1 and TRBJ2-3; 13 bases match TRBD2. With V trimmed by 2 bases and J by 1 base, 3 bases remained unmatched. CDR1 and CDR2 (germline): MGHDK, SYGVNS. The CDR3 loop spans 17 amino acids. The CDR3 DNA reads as TGTGCCAGCAGTGAAGGGACTAGCGGGGCCCGCACAGATACGCAGTATTTT. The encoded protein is CASSEGTSGARTDTQYF.

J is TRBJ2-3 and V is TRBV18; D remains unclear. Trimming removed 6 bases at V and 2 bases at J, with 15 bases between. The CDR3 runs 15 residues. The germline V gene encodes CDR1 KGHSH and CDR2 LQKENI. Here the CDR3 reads CASSPDGRPTDTQYF. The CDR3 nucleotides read TGTGCCAGCTCGCCAGATGGCAGACCCACAGATACGCAGTATTTT.

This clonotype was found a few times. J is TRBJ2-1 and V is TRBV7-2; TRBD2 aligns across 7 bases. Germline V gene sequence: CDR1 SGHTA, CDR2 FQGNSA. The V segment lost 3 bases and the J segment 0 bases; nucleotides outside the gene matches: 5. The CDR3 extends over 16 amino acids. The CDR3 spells CASSLAGTISYNEQFF. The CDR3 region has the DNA TGTGCCAGCAGCTTGGCCGGGACTATCTCCTACAATGAGCAGTTCTTC.